These 29 T cell receptor beta chains share one sample of origin, sequenced in a study of T cells expressing NK-cell markers. Following a re-call of the 5' RACE reads, TCRdb has one entry per CDR3 protein and lacks DNA. The sample totals around 550,000 distinct CDR3 sequences. The specimen sequenced was blood T cells: a sorted CD56 or NKG2C T cell subset, CD4+ or CD8+ T cells, or bulk PBMC T cells (not recorded which). The receptor set was obtained from a man aged 18 to 29 in good health.

The chain has TRBV21-1 and TRBJ1-4. TRBV21-1 is designated a pseudogene. This CDR3 region has 16 residues. The CDR3 reads CASSKRSVEANEKLFF.

V is TRBV20-1 and J is TRBJ1-2. Germline values: CDR1 DFQATT, CDR2 SNEGSKA (reference sequence). The CDR3 has 13 residues. The CDR3 reads CSARDQGEGGYTF.

The rearrangement uses TRBV30 and TRBJ2-1; there is no DNA to check the TCRdb D call of TRBD1. The CDR3 sequence is 13 residues long. CDR1 is GTSNPN, CDR2 SVGIG, per germline (reference sequence). The CDR3 is CAWRFSLGGEQFF.

The chain recombines TRBV4-3 with TRBJ2-3; TCRdb outputs TRBD1, but without DNA this stays unchecked. Germline CDR1 reads LGHNA; CDR2 reads YSLEER. The CDR3 spans 16 residues. The CDR3: CASSQGKGRGIDTQYF.

This chain joins TRBV5-6 and TRBJ2-1; TCRdb selects TRBD1, and the lack of DNA leaves this call unchecked. CDR1 SGHDT and CDR2 YYEEEE come from the germline V gene. This CDR3 comprises 14 residues. The CDR3 reads CASSSLTWANEQFF.

The chain employs TRBV7-2 and TRBJ2-1; as DNA is missing, the TRBD2 call by TCRdb cannot be tested. Germline lookup yields CDR1 SGHTA and CDR2 FQGNSA. This CDR3 has 14 amino acids. The CDR3 here is CATGSGTSRHEQFF.

This sequence joins TRBV3-1 and TRBJ1-5; the D call of TRBD1 rests on TCRdb alone, since no DNA is present to check it. This CDR3 region has 15 residues. The germline V gene has CDR1 LGHDT and CDR2 YNNKEL (reference sequence). CDR3 protein: CASSQAPASPQPQHF.

The chain combines TRBV28 with TRBJ2-1; checking the TCRdb D call of TRBD1 is not possible without DNA. CDR3 size: 19 residues. Germline CDR1 and CDR2: MDHEN and SYDVKM. CDR3 sequence: CASSFPAGTGNPAYNEQFF.

The chain links TRBV29-1 to TRBJ2-1; TCRdb's D call, TRBD2, is unchecked because there is no DNA. This CDR3 comprises 12 residues. Germline CDR1 SQVTM, CDR2 ANQGSEA. The CDR3 loop reads CSVARSGSEQFF.

The rearrangement links TRBV20-1 to TRBJ2-4. The germline V gene encodes CDR1 DFQATT and CDR2 SNEGSKA (reference sequence). The CDR3 consists of 12 residues. The chain's CDR3 is CSASGWSNIQYF.

The chain uses TRBV5-1 and TRBJ1-5. Germline V gives CDR1 SGHRS, CDR2 YFSETQ. The CDR3 spans 13 residues. The chain's CDR3 is CASSLARHQPQHF.

This chain joins TRBV6-1 and TRBJ2-1; without DNA, the TCRdb call of TRBD1 cannot be checked. Germline V gives CDR1 MNHNS, CDR2 SASEGT. The CDR3 is 15 residues long. The CDR3 protein is CASSLSGAGYNEQFF.

This sequence joins TRBV6-1 and TRBJ2-1; TCRdb proposes TRBD1, but this gene call is untestable without DNA. The CDR3 runs 12 residues. Germline CDR1 MNHNS, CDR2 SASEGT. CDR3 residues: CASSETGERQFF.

The CDR3 loop reads CASTALGLATVTYEQYF. The chain has TRBV2 and TRBJ2-7; TCRdb's D call, TRBD2, is unchecked because there is no DNA. The CDR3 runs 17 residues. Germline CDR1 is SNHLY and CDR2 is FYNNEI. The entire variable domain, with the rest obtained from reference TRBV2 and TRBJ2-7, is as follows: EPEVTQTPSHQVTQMGQEVILRCVPISNHLYFYWYRQILGQKVEFLVSFYNNEISEKSEIFDDQFSVERPDGSNFTLKIRSTKLEDSAMYFCASTALGLATVTYEQYFGPGTRLTVT.

The V gene is TRBV9, the J gene TRBJ2-7; the D call of TRBD1 rests on TCRdb alone, since no DNA is present to check it. Per the germline V gene, CDR1 is SGDLS and CDR2 is YYNGEE. CDR3 size: 13 residues. This chain's CDR3 is CASSQTPAYEQYF.

The chain has TRBV28 and TRBJ1-4; the D gene TCRdb calls, TRBD1, cannot be checked with no DNA. Germline CDR1 is MDHEN and CDR2 is SYDVKM. This CDR3 comprises 15 residues. CDR3 in amino acids: CASSLFPGGTEKLFF.

The chain's CDR3 is CASSRGWNTEAFF. The rearrangement uses TRBV2 and TRBJ1-1. Germline CDR1 SNHLY, CDR2 FYNNEI. The CDR3 spans 13 residues.

The chain joins TRBV5-1 to TRBJ2-7; checking the TCRdb D call of TRBD1 is not possible without DNA. Per germline, CDR1 SGHRS and CDR2 YFSETQ. CDR3 size: 16 residues. CDR3 amino acids: CASSPHPGTGVYEQYF.

This chain uses TRBV10-3 with TRBJ2-2. CDR1 is ENHRY and CDR2 is SYGVKD in the germline V gene. CDR3 length: 13 amino acids. CDR3: CAAQGANTGELFF.

The chain recombines TRBV12-3 or TRBV12-4 with TRBJ2-1; as DNA is missing, the TRBD2 call by TCRdb cannot be tested. CDR3 length: 14 amino acids. The CDR3 region is CASDGAGGANEQFF.

This sequence joins TRBV12-3 or TRBV12-4 and TRBJ2-1; absent DNA, TCRdb's TRBD1 call cannot be checked. The CDR3 spans 17 residues. The CDR3 spells CASSLGGRGGVVNEQFF.

CDR3 sequence reads: CRGATTTDTQYF. This sequence joins TRBV20-1 and TRBJ2-3; TCRdb picks TRBD1, but there is no DNA to check that call. The CDR3 totals 12 residues. Per the germline V gene, CDR1 is DFQATT and CDR2 is SNEGSKA (reference sequence).

V is TRBV6-1 and J is TRBJ1-6; TCRdb selects TRBD1, and the lack of DNA leaves this call unchecked. The germline CDR1 and CDR2 sequences are MNHNS and SASEGT. The CDR3 runs to 14 residues. CDR3 sequence reads: CASSQDRGQSPLHF.

The J gene is TRBJ2-1, the V gene TRBV27; with no DNA, the TCRdb D assignment of TRBD2 cannot be verified. The CDR3 length is 16 residues. In germline, CDR1 is MNHEY, CDR2 SMNVEV (reference sequence). The CDR3 sequence: CASSLWPGTSGREQFF.

V and J are TRBV6-5 and TRBJ2-1; no DNA is available, so the TRBD2 call from TCRdb remains unchecked. CDR3 size: 11 residues. Germline loops: CDR1 MNHEY, CDR2 SVGAGI. CDR3: CASSRDWEQFF.

This chain uses TRBV12-3 or TRBV12-4 with TRBJ2-5. The CDR3 is 14 amino acids. The CDR3 sequence: CASSLSAAKETQYF.

V gene TRBV12-3 or TRBV12-4 combines with J gene TRBJ2-5; TCRdb picks TRBD1, but there is no DNA to check that call. The CDR3 has 15 amino acids. This CDR3 reads CASSLGAGSRETQYF.

The chain carries TRBV11-2 and TRBJ1-1. Germline V lookup: CDR1 SGHAT, CDR2 FQNNGV. The CDR3 is 13 amino acids. The CDR3 is CASSLGDGAEAFF.

J is TRBJ1-5 and V is TRBV20-1; TCRdb names TRBD1, which stays unverified in the absence of DNA. This CDR3 is 15 amino acids long. Germline CDR1 and CDR2: DFQATT and SNEGSKA (reference sequence). CDR3 region: CSAPWVGQANQPQHF.